This T cell receptor (beta chain) was recorded in a study of naive and memory T cell subsets. This clonotype has ten or more counts. Its specificity is not known. Study conclusions and caveats: TCR transcript changes with activation or differentiation may affect this RNA method.

The V and J ends lost 11 bases and 6 bases respectively, with 9 bases between them. The CDR3 length is 10 residues. Amplification of ligated cDNA took four PCR rounds with SP2 and nested alpha and beta constant primers. TCRdb analysed the UMI-ligation and nested PCR reads with MiXCR anew, one entry per CDR3 protein. Altogether around 20,000 distinct CDR3 sequences are present, roughly 6% being singletons, with the ten largest covering 6.2%. Treatment defined: skin biopsy from PPD injection site in Mantoux-positive individual. The library had UMIs added by 3' ligation of an oligonucleotide to TCR cDNA.

This clonotype was obtained from an adult in good health. This material consisted of skin, taken from a tuberculin skin test site. This chain connects TRBV12-3 or TRBV12-4 to TRBJ2-3; unclear D gene. The CDR3 DNA follows: TGTGCCGCTGGGGTGGATACGCAGTATTTT. As protein: CAAGVDTQYF.